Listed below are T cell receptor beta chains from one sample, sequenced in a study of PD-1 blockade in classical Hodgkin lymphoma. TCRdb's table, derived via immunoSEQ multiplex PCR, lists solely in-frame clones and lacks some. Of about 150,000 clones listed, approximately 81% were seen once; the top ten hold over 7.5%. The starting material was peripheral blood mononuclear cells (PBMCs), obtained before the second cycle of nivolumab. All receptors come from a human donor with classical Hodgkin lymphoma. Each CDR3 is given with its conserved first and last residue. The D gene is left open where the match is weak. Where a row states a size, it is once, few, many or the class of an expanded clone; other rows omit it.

CDR3 DNA: TGTGCCAGCAGTGTGGGACAGGGGGCGAAAGAGACCCAGTACTTC; CDR3 protein: CASSVGQGAKETQYF; J gene: TRBJ2-5; clone size: once; V gene: TRBV6-5; D gene: TRBD1
CDR3 DNA: TGCGCCAGCAGCCACGGGGGCTATTCCCAATGGCAGTACTTC; CDR3 protein: CASSHGGYSQWQYF; J gene: TRBJ2-7; clone size: medium-sized; V gene: TRBV4-1; D gene: -
CDR3 DNA: TGTGCCAGCAGCTTAACGGGTACCGGTAATGAGCAGTTCTTC; CDR3 protein: CASSLTGTGNEQFF; J gene: TRBJ2-1; clone size: -; V gene: TRBV7-3; D gene: -
CDR3 DNA: TGTGCCAGCAGTTTCAGATCCAGCTATGGCTACACCTTC; CDR3 protein: CASSFRSSYGYTF; J gene: TRBJ1-2; clone size: -; V gene: TRBV27; D gene: -
CDR3 DNA: TGCGCCAGCAGACAAGCACAAGAGCAGTACTTC; CDR3 protein: CASRQAQEQYF; J gene: TRBJ2-7; clone size: few; V gene: TRBV5-1; D gene: -
CDR3 DNA: TGTGCCAGCAGCTTAAGAGGGGGACAGGGGTTTTCCAATGAGCAGTTCTTC; CDR3 protein: CASSLRGGQGFSNEQFF; J gene: TRBJ2-1; clone size: few; V gene: TRBV7-9; D gene: TRBD1
CDR3 DNA: TGTGCCAGCGTACAAGGCTATGGCTACACCTTC; CDR3 protein: CASVQGYGYTF; J gene: TRBJ1-2; clone size: once; V gene: TRBV6-1; D gene: -
CDR3 DNA: TGTGCCAGCAAGGAGGGGCTGAGGGAAAAACTGTTTTTT; CDR3 protein: CASKEGLREKLFF; J gene: TRBJ1-4; clone size: -; V gene: TRBV28; D gene: -
CDR3 DNA: TGTGCCAGTAGTTTCGGCCCGGGCGACAGGCCGACAGATACGCAGTATTTT; CDR3 protein: CASSFGPGDRPTDTQYF; J gene: TRBJ2-3; clone size: -; V gene: TRBV19; D gene: -
CDR3 DNA: TGTGCCAGCAGCTTAGGAACAGCGAACTATGGCTACACCTTC; CDR3 protein: CASSLGTANYGYTF; J gene: TRBJ1-2; clone size: -; V gene: TRBV11-2; D gene: -
CDR3 DNA: TGTGCCAGCAGCTTGAATACGGCCAGGGATTCTAACTATGGCTACACCTTC; CDR3 protein: CASSLNTARDSNYGYTF; J gene: TRBJ1-2; clone size: -; V gene: TRBV5-8; D gene: -
CDR3 DNA: TGTGCCAGCAGCGTATCCGGGAGAACCTTTTATTCACCCCTCCACTTT; CDR3 protein: CASSVSGRTFYSPLHF; J gene: TRBJ1-6; clone size: -; V gene: TRBV9; D gene: -
CDR3 DNA: TGTGCCAGCAGTGAAGGGACAGGGGGCTTTGGTGGCTACACCTTC; CDR3 protein: CASSEGTGGFGGYTF; J gene: TRBJ1-2; clone size: -; V gene: TRBV2; D gene: TRBD1